This T cell receptor beta chain was identified in a study of blood T cell repertoires in COVID-19. The method was immunoSEQ multiplex PCR; TCRdb's version includes in-frame clones alone and lacks a portion of them. Among approximately 190,000 clones listed, roughly 80% were seen once. The CDR3 loop spans 13 amino acids. Trimming removed 2 bases at V and 5 bases at J, with 7 bases between. Germline V gene data show CDR1 as MNHEY and CDR2 as SVGAGI. Sequencing was performed on peripheral blood. The receptor comes from a man in his fifties or sixties with acute or convalescent COVID-19. This chain links TRBV6-5 with TRBJ2-1; no definite D call. CDR3 amino acids: CASSYGADNEQFF. The CDR3 nucleotides read TGTGCCAGCAGTTACGGAGCAGACAATGAGCAGTTCTTC.